The text below deals with one TCR beta chain. The antigen is not known. The sample has other DNA sequences that encode this CDR3 too. Measured with immunoSEQ multiplex PCR; TCRdb has only the in-frame clones, and not every one. The sample holds 550,000 to 650,000 clones, roughly 95% seen once. The naive CD8 fraction comprised CD45RO-negative cells positively selected for CCR7 and excluded terminally differentiated effector memory CD45RA+ cells. All donors were Caucasian adults living in Nashville, Tennessee. The sample originates from a study of shared clonotypes between healthy human individuals. Study-wide background: CD4 naive and CD4 memory each took three plates per donor, while CD8 naive took two and CD8 memory one.

General study points: Clonotypes which were not shared had lower generation probabilities than clonotypes that all four donors shared. The study generally estimated greater richness for naive than memory subsets.

V lost 2 bases, J lost 0 bases, and 11 bases lay in between. The CDR3 runs to 15 residues. The germline V gene encodes CDR1 MNHEY and CDR2 SMNVEV (reference sequence). This chain joins TRBV27 and TRBJ2-7, with a possible D match to TRBD2 (6 bases). The TCR comes from a woman aged 30 to 39 in good health. Material: naive CD8+ T cells sorted from blood. The DNA of the CDR3 is TGTGCCAGCAGTTTAAGCGGCGGGACCTCCTACGAGCAGTACTTC. Protein: CASSLSGGTSYEQYF.